This T cell receptor beta chain derives from a study of T cells in Graves' hyperthyroidism and ophthalmopathy. About the research overall: Initial diagnosis, before any treatment, was when peripheral blood was collected.

Amplification of TCR beta CDR3 regions used RNA as the template. The HTBI primer set was used in a first-round RT-PCR of the TCR CDR3. From the multiplex PCR reads, TCRdb called clonotypes with MiXCR, one entry per CDR3 protein. The sample has some 550,000 distinct CDR3 sequences, roughly a sixth seen once. V lost 7 bases, J lost 4 bases, and 13 bases lay in between. Germline CDR1 reads SNHLY; CDR2 reads FYNNEI. The CDR3 covers 14 residues. Not enrolled were patients with uncontrolled infection, other autoimmune disease, pregnancy or lactation. The chain carries TRBV2 and TRBJ1-4; D may be TRBD1 (6 bases). This clonotype was obtained from a woman aged 40 to 50 with Graves' ophthalmopathy. Sequenced material: blood. CDR3 DNA sequence: TGTGCCAGCAATAGTGGGACAATTAATGAAAAACTGTTTTTT. Translation gives CASNSGTINEKLFF.